The present entry profiles one T cell receptor beta chain with its context. Recruited during active infection, patients (from Seattle) were subsequently followed longitudinally. Trimming at V came to 4 bases and at J to 6 bases, leaving 9 bases not matched to a gene. The CDR3 extends over 17 amino acids. Germline V lookup: CDR1 SGHTA, CDR2 FQGTGA. These data belong to a study of blood T cell repertoires in COVID-19. Study-level background: The study drew acute and convalescent COVID-19 samples from the United States, Italy and Spain. PBMCs, B-cell-depleted T cells, or T cells provided the cDNA or gDNA that made up the material.

In the source study's methods: Amplified reference gene primers provided the basis for estimating nucleated cell counts. Sequencing was performed with immunoSEQ multiplex PCR; in TCRdb, only in-frame clones are kept and a portion is missing. V, J and clone size derive from that table, while D and trimming were established from the DNA sequence. In the table there are over 100,000 clones, more than 75% of which are singletons. V usage is TRBV7-3 and J usage is TRBJ2-1, with 13 bases fitting TRBD2. The clonotype was recovered from an older woman with COVID-19, enrolled during active disease. The sequencing input was peripheral blood. The CDR3 protein is CASSSIILAGGPNEQFF. CDR3 coding DNA: TGTGCCAGCAGCTCGATAATACTAGCGGGGGGGCCCAATGAGCAGTTCTTC.